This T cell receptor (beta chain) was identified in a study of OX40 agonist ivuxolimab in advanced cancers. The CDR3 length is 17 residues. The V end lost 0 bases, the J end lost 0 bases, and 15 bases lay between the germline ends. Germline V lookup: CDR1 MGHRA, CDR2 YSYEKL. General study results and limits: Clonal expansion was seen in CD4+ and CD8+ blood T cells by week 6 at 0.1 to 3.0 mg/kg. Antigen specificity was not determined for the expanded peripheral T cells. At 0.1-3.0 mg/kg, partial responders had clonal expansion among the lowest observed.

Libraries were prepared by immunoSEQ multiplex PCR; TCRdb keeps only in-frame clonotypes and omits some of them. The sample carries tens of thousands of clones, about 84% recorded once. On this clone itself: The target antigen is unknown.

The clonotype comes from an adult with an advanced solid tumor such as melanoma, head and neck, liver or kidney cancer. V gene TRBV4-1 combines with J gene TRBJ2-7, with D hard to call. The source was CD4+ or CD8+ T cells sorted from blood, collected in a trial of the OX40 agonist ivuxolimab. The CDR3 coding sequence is TGCGCCAGCAGCCAAGATAGCCTCCAGACGAGCTCCTACGAGCAGTACTTC. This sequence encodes CASSQDSLQTSSYEQYF.